A selection of T cell receptor beta chains follows, all from one sample in a study of blood T cell repertoires in COVID-19. Here immunoSEQ multiplex PCR was the method, and the copy in TCRdb shows in-frame clones only, minus some. The repertoire includes about 160,000 clones, under 95% of them detected once, and 15% to 20% sits in the top ten. Material: peripheral blood. Source of these receptors: a man aged 55 to 69 with active or convalescent COVID-19. Each CDR3 is given with its conserved first and last residue. Fields, in order: V gene, clone size, J gene, D gene, CDR3 protein, CDR3 DNA. A D gene is named only where the DNA matches it firmly. Clone size is given for some rows only: seen once, a few or many times, or a class if the clone is expanded.

TRBV2	.	TRBJ1-1	.	CASSVEQLNTEAFF	TGTGCCAGCAGTGTGGAACAGCTGAACACTGAAGCTTTCTTT
TRBV7-2	.	TRBJ2-1	TRBD1	CASSSFFGTGSNEQFF	TGTGCCAGCAGCTCTTTTTTCGGGACAGGGAGCAATGAGCAGTTCTTC
TRBV5-1	.	TRBJ2-3	.	CASSSAVTDTQYF	TGCGCCAGCAGCTCTGCGGTTACAGATACGCAGTATTTT
TRBV5-1	.	TRBJ2-7	.	CASSFGQGLNEQYF	TGCGCCAGCAGCTTCGGGCAGGGTCTTAACGAGCAGTACTTC
TRBV6-6	.	TRBJ1-2	TRBD1	CASMGRQGDGYTF	TGTGCCAGCATGGGGAGACAGGGAGATGGCTACACCTTC
TRBV7-9	.	TRBJ1-2	TRBD1	CASSPRTGLYGYTF	TGTGCCAGCAGCCCTCGGACAGGGCTATATGGCTACACCTTC
TRBV11-3	.	TRBJ2-5	TRBD1	CASSPRTGVYETQYF	TGTGCCAGCAGCCCCCGGACAGGGGTTTATGAGACCCAGTACTTC
TRBV6-5	.	TRBJ2-5	.	CASSLPGSQTQYF	TGTGCCAGCAGTTTACCAGGGTCCCAGACCCAGTACTTC
TRBV5-3	.	TRBJ1-1	TRBD1	CARSNYRGPNTEAFF	TGTGCCAGAAGTAATTACAGGGGCCCGAACACTGAAGCTTTCTTT
TRBV5-1	once	TRBJ1-4	.	CASSFQGAGNEKLFF	TGCGCCAGCAGCTTTCAGGGAGCGGGCAATGAAAAACTGTTTTTT
TRBV10-3	.	TRBJ2-5	.	CAISGQGAQAGGQETQYF	TGTGCCATCAGTGGACAGGGGGCCCAAGCGGGAGGGCAAGAGACCCAGTACTTC
TRBV18	.	TRBJ2-1	TRBD1	CASSPQTGGDNEQFF	TGTGCCAGCTCACCTCAGACAGGGGGAGACAATGAGCAGTTCTTC
TRBV7-2	.	TRBJ2-1	TRBD1	CASTQNGQGGNEQFF	TGTGCCAGCACTCAGAACGGACAGGGAGGAAATGAGCAGTTCTTC
TRBV6-4	.	TRBJ1-1	.	CASSEFQGVGRTFF	TGTGCCAGCAGTGAATTCCAAGGGGTTGGTAGGACTTTCTTT
TRBV10-1	.	TRBJ2-1	.	CASSESRGLAYNEQFF	TGCGCCAGCAGTGAGTCCCGGGGACTGGCCTACAATGAGCAGTTCTTC
TRBV11-2	once	TRBJ2-1	TRBD2	CASSFGLEFFNEQFF	TGTGCCAGCAGCTTCGGACTAGAGTTTTTCAATGAGCAGTTCTTC
TRBV5-5	.	TRBJ2-7	TRBD2	CASSSSSGSYEQYF	TGTGCCAGCAGCTCTTCTAGCGGGAGTTACGAGCAGTACTTC
TRBV7-9	.	TRBJ1-2	.	CASSLVGRFYGYTF	TGTGCCAGCAGCTTAGTTGGCAGGTTCTATGGCTACACCTTC
TRBV6-2/TRBV6-3	.	TRBJ2-1	TRBD2	CASSYGGGYNEQFF	TGTGCCAGCAGTTACGGGGGGGGGTACAATGAGCAGTTCTTC
TRBV4-1	.	TRBJ1-2	TRBD1	CASSQDRDRAHYDYGYTF	TGCGCCAGCAGCCAAGATCGGGACAGGGCCCATTATGACTATGGCTACACCTTC
TRBV27	.	TRBJ1-6	.	CASSSLGRGDSPLHF	TGTGCCAGCAGTTCCCTGGGGAGGGGGGATTCACCCCTCCACTTT
TRBV10-2	.	TRBJ1-1	TRBD1	CASSEDRGTTEAFF	TGCGCCAGCAGTGAGGACAGGGGGACCACTGAAGCTTTCTTT
TRBV28	.	TRBJ1-1	.	CASSPPTVNTEAFF	TGTGCCAGCAGTCCGCCGACAGTGAACACTGAAGCTTTCTTT
TRBV15	.	TRBJ2-7	.	CATSRDFYEQYF	TGTGCCACCAGCAGAGACTTCTACGAGCAGTACTTC
TRBV7-2	.	TRBJ1-2	TRBD1	CASSLGSRGDYGYTF	TGTGCCAGCAGCTTAGGGTCCAGGGGGGACTATGGCTACACCTTC
TRBV4-1	.	TRBJ1-1	.	CASSHRESAEAFF	TGCGCCAGCAGCCATCGGGAATCCGCTGAAGCTTTCTTT
TRBV5-1	.	TRBJ2-1	TRBD1	CASSRDRTGPNNEQFF	TGCGCCAGCAGCCGCGACAGGACAGGGCCAAACAATGAGCAGTTCTTC
TRBV6-5	.	TRBJ1-2	.	CASRQGLDYGYTF	TGTGCCAGCAGACAGGGTCTGGACTATGGCTACACCTTC
TRBV18	.	TRBJ2-1	.	CASSRQDNEQFF	TGTGCCAGCTCAAGACAAGACAATGAGCAGTTCTTC
TRBV11-1	.	TRBJ1-6	TRBD1	CASREKTGLGNSPLHF	TGTGCCAGCAGGGAAAAGACAGGGCTGGGTAATTCACCCCTCCACTTT
TRBV28	.	TRBJ2-3	TRBD1	CASSFPTGVVGTDTQYF	TGTGCCAGCAGTTTCCCGACAGGGGTGGTTGGCACAGATACGCAGTATTTT
TRBV9	.	TRBJ2-3	TRBD1	CASSQRTGVTDTQYF	TGTGCCAGCAGCCAACGGACAGGGGTAACAGATACGCAGTATTTT
TRBV5-1	.	TRBJ1-6	.	CASSLGGTQNNSPLHF	TGCGCCAGCAGCTTGGGAGGGACTCAGAATAATTCACCCCTCCACTTT
TRBV7-2	.	TRBJ2-7	.	CASSPGYEQYF	TGTGCCAGCAGCCCAGGATACGAGCAGTACTTC
TRBV12-3/TRBV12-4	.	TRBJ2-3	.	CASSFSDTQYF	TGTGCCAGCAGTTTCTCAGATACGCAGTATTTT
TRBV6-5	.	TRBJ1-1	TRBD1	CAVIRAGGYEAFF	TGTGCCGTTATCAGAGCAGGGGGGTACGAAGCTTTCTTT
TRBV3-1/TRBV3-2	.	TRBJ2-7	.	CASSPREGYEQYF	TGTGCCAGCAGCCCCCGTGAGGGCTACGAGCAGTACTTC
TRBV5-1	few	TRBJ1-6	.	CASSPGNRAPLHF	TGCGCCAGCAGTCCAGGGAATAGGGCACCCCTCCACTTT
TRBV6-1	once	TRBJ1-1	.	CASSEVRGNTEAFF	TGTGCCAGCAGTGAAGTTAGAGGGAACACTGAAGCTTTCTTT
TRBV12-5	.	TRBJ1-1	.	CASVSGENRAEAFF	TGTGCTAGTGTTTCCGGGGAGAACAGGGCTGAAGCTTTCTTT
TRBV19	few	TRBJ1-5	TRBD1	CASSLDRAGQPQHF	TGTGCCAGTAGCCTCGACAGGGCTGGTCAGCCCCAGCATTTT
TRBV28	.	TRBJ1-5	TRBD1	CASSHPGQGNKQPQHF	TGTGCCAGCAGTCATCCGGGACAGGGAAACAAACAGCCCCAGCATTTT
TRBV5-1	.	TRBJ2-5	TRBD2	CASSLAGSGRALETQYF	TGCGCCAGCAGCTTGGCCGGTAGCGGGAGGGCCTTAGAGACCCAGTACTTC
TRBV27	.	TRBJ1-2	TRBD1	CASSLGQGAWGYTF	TGTGCCAGCAGTTTGGGGCAGGGGGCGTGGGGCTACACCTTC
TRBV7-9	once	TRBJ1-5	.	CASTRGGSAGVGNQPQHF	TGTGCCAGCACTCGAGGAGGGTCAGCGGGTGTTGGCAATCAGCCCCAGCATTTT
TRBV7-2	.	TRBJ2-3	TRBD2	CASSLVGGGVTDTQYF	TGTGCCAGCAGCTTAGTTGGCGGGGGGGTCACAGATACGCAGTATTTT
TRBV18	.	TRBJ1-5	TRBD1	CASSPQTGGGYNQPQHF	TGTGCCAGCTCACCTCAGACAGGGGGCGGGTATAATCAGCCCCAGCATTTT
TRBV6-5	.	TRBJ1-2	.	CASSLSGRVTNYGYTF	TGTGCCAGCAGTTTATCTGGCAGGGTGACAAACTATGGCTACACCTTC
TRBV29-1	.	TRBJ1-4	TRBD1	CSVEDGPGQGTTNEKLFF	TGCAGCGTTGAAGATGGGCCGGGACAGGGGACAACTAATGAAAAACTGTTTTTT
TRBV19	.	TRBJ1-1	.	CASSTQQGRKTEAFF	TGTGCCAGTAGTACCCAACAGGGAAGGAAAACTGAAGCTTTCTTT
TRBV19	.	TRBJ2-7	.	CASSRFGQQPYEQYF	TGTGCCAGTAGTCGCTTCGGACAGCAACCCTACGAGCAGTACTTC
TRBV4-1	.	TRBJ2-2	TRBD1	CASSQFVGTEISTGELFF	TGCGCCAGCAGCCAATTTGTTGGGACAGAGATTTCGACCGGGGAGCTGTTTTTT
TRBV5-1	.	TRBJ2-5	.	CASSLAGGPETQYF	TGCGCCAGCAGCTTGGCTGGGGGCCCAGAGACCCAGTACTTC
TRBV2	.	TRBJ1-1	.	CASSEQGYGTEAFF	TGTGCCAGCAGTGAACAGGGATATGGTACTGAAGCTTTCTTT